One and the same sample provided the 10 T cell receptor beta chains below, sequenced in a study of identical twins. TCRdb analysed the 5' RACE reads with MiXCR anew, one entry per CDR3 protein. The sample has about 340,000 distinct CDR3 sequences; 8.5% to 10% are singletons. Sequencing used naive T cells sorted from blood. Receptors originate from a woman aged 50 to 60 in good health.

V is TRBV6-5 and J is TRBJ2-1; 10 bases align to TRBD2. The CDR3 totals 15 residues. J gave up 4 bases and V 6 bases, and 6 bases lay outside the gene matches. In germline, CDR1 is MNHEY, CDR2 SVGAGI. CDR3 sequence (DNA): TGTGCCAGCAGCGCCGGGACTAGCGTATACAATGAGCAGTTCTTC. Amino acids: CASSAGTSVYNEQFF.

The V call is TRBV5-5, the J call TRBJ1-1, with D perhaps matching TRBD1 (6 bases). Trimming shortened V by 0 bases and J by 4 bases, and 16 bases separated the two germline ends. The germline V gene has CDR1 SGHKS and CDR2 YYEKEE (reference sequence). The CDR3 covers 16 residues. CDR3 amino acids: CASSLDVQGTSTEAFF. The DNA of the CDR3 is TGTGCCAGCAGCTTGGATGTCCAGGGGACTAGCACTGAAGCTTTCTTT.

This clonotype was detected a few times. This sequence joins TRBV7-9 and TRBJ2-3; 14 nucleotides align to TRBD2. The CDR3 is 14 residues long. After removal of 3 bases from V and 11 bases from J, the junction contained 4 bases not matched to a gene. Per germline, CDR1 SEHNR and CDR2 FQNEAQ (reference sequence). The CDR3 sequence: CASSFPGLAGGQYF. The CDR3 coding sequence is TGTGCCAGCAGCTTCCCTGGACTAGCGGGAGGGCAGTATTTT.

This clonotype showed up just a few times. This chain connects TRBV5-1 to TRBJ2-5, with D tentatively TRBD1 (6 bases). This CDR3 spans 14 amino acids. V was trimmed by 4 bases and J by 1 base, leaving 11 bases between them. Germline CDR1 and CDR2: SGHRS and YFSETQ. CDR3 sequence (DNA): TGCGCCAGCAGCCGGGGACACCGCCAAGAGACCCAGTACTTC. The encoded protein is CASSRGHRQETQYF.

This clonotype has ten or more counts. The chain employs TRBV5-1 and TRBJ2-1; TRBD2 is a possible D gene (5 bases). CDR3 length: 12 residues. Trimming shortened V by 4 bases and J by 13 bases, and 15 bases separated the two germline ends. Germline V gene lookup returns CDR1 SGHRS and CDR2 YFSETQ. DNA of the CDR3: TGCGCCAGCAGCCTGCCTGAGGGCACCCAGTTCTTC. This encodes CASSLPEGTQFF.

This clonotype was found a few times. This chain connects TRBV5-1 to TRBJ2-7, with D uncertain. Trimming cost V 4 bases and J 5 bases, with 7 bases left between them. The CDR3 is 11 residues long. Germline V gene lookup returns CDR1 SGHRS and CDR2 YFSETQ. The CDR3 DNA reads TGCGCCAGCAGCGTTCTAGACGAGCAGTACTTC. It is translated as CASSVLDEQYF. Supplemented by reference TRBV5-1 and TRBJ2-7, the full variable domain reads KAGVTQTPRYLIKTRGQQVTLSCSPISGHRSVSWYQQTPGQGLQFLFEYFSETQRNKGNFPGRFSGRQFSNSRSEMNVSTLELGDSALYLCASSVLDEQYFGPGTRLTVT.

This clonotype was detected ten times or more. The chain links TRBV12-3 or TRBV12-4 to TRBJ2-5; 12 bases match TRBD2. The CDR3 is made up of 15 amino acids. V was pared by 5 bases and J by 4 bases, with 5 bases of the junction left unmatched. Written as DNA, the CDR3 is TGTGCCAGCAGTCTCGCGACTAGCGGGAGAGAGACCCAGTACTTC. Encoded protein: CASSLATSGRETQYF.

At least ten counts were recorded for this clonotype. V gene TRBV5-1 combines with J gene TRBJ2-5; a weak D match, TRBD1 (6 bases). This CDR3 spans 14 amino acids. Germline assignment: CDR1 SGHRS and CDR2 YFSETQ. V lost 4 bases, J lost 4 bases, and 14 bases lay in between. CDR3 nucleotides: TGCGCCAGCAGCCAGAGACAGGACACAGAGACCCAGTACTTC. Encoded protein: CASSQRQDTETQYF.

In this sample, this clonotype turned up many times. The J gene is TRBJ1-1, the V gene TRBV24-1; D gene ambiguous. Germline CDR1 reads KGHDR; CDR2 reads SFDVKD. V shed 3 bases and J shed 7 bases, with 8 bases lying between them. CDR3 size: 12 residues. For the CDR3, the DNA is TGTGCCACCAGTGATCGGTTGGGTGAAGCTTTCTTT. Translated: CATSDRLGEAFF.

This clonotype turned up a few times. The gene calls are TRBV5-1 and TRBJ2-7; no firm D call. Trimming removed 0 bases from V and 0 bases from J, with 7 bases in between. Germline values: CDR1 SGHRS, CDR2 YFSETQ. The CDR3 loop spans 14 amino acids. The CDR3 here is CASSLAEFSYEQYF. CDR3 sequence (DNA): TGCGCCAGCAGCTTGGCCGAATTCTCCTACGAGCAGTACTTC.